One sample yielded the 13 T cell receptor beta chains listed below, sequenced in a study of T cell responses to AZD1222 COVID-19 vaccine. TCRdb's table, derived via immunoSEQ multiplex PCR, lists solely in-frame clones and lacks some. Of under 200,000 clones listed, approximately 92% were seen once; the top ten hold 3.6%. The sequencing used peripheral blood, collected 28 days after the second dose of the MenACWY control vaccine. Receptor source: an adult who received the MenACWY meningococcal vaccine as a control.

The rearrangement uses TRBV2 and TRBJ1-2; TRBD1 is a possible D gene (5 bases). The CDR3 has 12 residues. CDR1 and CDR2 (germline): SNHLY, FYNNEI. The V end lost 10 bases, the J end lost 2 bases, and 11 bases lay between the germline ends. CDR3 DNA: TGTGCCACAGGGACTGCGAACTATGGCTACACCTTC. Encoded protein: CATGTANYGYTF.

This clone was picked up one time. This CDR3 reads CAWRSATYGYTF. In nucleotides, the CDR3 is TGTGCCTGGAGGTCTGCGACTTATGGCTACACCTTC. The chain is built from TRBV30 and TRBJ1-2, with no clear D. Trimming stripped 3 bases from V and 5 bases from J, with 10 bases between. The CDR3 is made up of 12 amino acids. Germline CDR1 reads GTSNPN; CDR2 reads SVGIG (reference sequence).

In DNA, the CDR3 is TGTGCCAGCAGTTCCCTGCGGTTGGAGGCGAGGGAGCAGTACTTC. Protein: CASSSLRLEAREQYF. The V gene is TRBV27, the J gene TRBJ2-7; TRBD2 might be the D (5 bases). V shed 4 bases and J shed 7 bases, with 20 bases lying between them. The germline V gene encodes CDR1 MNHEY and CDR2 SMNVEV (reference sequence). This CDR3 contains 15 residues.

This clone was detected only a few times. The chain uses TRBV5-6 and TRBJ1-2; 9 positions agree with TRBD1. The CDR3 totals 14 residues. J lost 7 bases, V lost 4 bases, and 8 bases had no gene match. The V gene's germline CDR1 is SGHDT and CDR2 YYEEEE. Here the CDR3 DNA reads TGTGCCAGCAGCCCCGGACAGGGGTGGGGTGGCTACACCTTC. As protein: CASSPGQGWGGYTF.

V gene TRBV5-1 combines with J gene TRBJ2-1, with 9 bases matching TRBD2. CDR1 is SGHRS, CDR2 YFSETQ, per germline. V dropped 0 bases and J dropped 5; count of bases not matched to a gene: 6. This CDR3 has 16 amino acids. As DNA, the CDR3 is TGCGCCAGCAGCTTGGACTCACTAGCGGGTGACAATGAGCAGTTCTTC. Protein product: CASSLDSLAGDNEQFF.

The V gene is TRBV29-1, the J gene TRBJ2-1; TRBD2 matches at 7 bases. With 5 bases clipped from V and 4 bases from J, the junction kept 8 bases outside the gene matches. The CDR3 loop spans 14 amino acids. CDR1 is SQVTM and CDR2 is ANQGSEA in the germline V gene. Here the CDR3 DNA reads TGCAGCGTTATTCGGGCTAGCGGTTACAATGAGCAGTTCTTC. Its translation: CSVIRASGYNEQFF.

The J gene is TRBJ1-5, the V gene TRBV19, with D uncertain. The CDR3 is made up of 15 amino acids. The germline gives CDR1 LNHDA, CDR2 SQIVND (reference sequence). The V end was cut by 9 bases, the J end by 0 bases, with 15 bases between. CDR3 DNA: TGTGCCAGCTCATCGGTCATGAATAGCAATCAGCCCCAGCATTTT. Translated: CASSSVMNSNQPQHF.

This rearrangement joins TRBV7-8 to TRBJ2-7, with TRBD1 as a possible D gene (6 bases). Trimming removed 1 base from V and 2 bases from J, with 9 bases in between. This CDR3 contains 14 residues. Germline V gene sequence: CDR1 SGHVS, CDR2 FQNEAQ. The CDR3 spells CASSLGAGAYEQYF. In nucleotides, the CDR3 is TGTGCCAGCAGCTTAGGGGCAGGGGCCTACGAGCAGTACTTC.

This rearrangement joins TRBV7-9 to TRBJ2-3; TRBD2 is a possible D gene (5 bases). This CDR3 contains 16 residues. V shed 4 bases and J shed 1 base, with 15 bases lying between them. From germline, CDR1 is SEHNR and CDR2 FQNEAQ (reference sequence). The DNA for the CDR3 is TGTGCCAGCAGCTCCCGGGAAGGTTTTGGCACAGATACGCAGTATTTT. It translates to CASSSREGFGTDTQYF.

The chain has TRBV27 and TRBJ2-3; 7 bases map to TRBD1. The V segment lost 7 bases and the J segment 2 bases; nucleotides outside the gene matches: 3. The CDR3 loop spans 13 amino acids. Germline lookup yields CDR1 MNHEY and CDR2 SMNVEV (reference sequence). The CDR3 DNA sequence: TGTGCCAGCATCGGGACAGCCACAGATACGCAGTATTTT. Translated: CASIGTATDTQYF.

The CDR3: CATSDTDRGQWGYTF. The DNA for the CDR3 is TGTGCCACCAGTGATACCGACAGGGGGCAATGGGGCTACACCTTC. The rearrangement joins TRBV24-1 to TRBJ1-2; 10 nucleotides agree with TRBD1. The V and J ends lost 3 bases and 8 bases, in that order; junction bases with no gene match: 8. The V gene's germline CDR1 is KGHDR and CDR2 SFDVKD. The CDR3 is made up of 15 amino acids.

V usage is TRBV11-3 and J usage is TRBJ2-1; a possible D gene is TRBD2 (6 bases). From germline, CDR1 is SGHNT and CDR2 YENEEA. The CDR3 is made up of 13 amino acids. V shed 0 bases and J shed 12 bases, with 12 bases lying between them. CDR3 DNA sequence: TGTGCCAGCAGCTTAGATCGGCGGGGTGTGCAGTTCTTC. Translating gives CASSLDRRGVQFF.

The V gene is TRBV2, the J gene TRBJ1-3, with unresolved D. This CDR3 comprises 13 residues. Per the germline V gene, CDR1 is SNHLY and CDR2 is FYNNEI. The V end was cut by 7 bases, the J end by 0 bases, with 7 bases between. CDR3 residues: CASINHSGNTIYF. The CDR3 region has the DNA TGTGCCAGCATTAATCACTCTGGAAACACCATATATTTT.